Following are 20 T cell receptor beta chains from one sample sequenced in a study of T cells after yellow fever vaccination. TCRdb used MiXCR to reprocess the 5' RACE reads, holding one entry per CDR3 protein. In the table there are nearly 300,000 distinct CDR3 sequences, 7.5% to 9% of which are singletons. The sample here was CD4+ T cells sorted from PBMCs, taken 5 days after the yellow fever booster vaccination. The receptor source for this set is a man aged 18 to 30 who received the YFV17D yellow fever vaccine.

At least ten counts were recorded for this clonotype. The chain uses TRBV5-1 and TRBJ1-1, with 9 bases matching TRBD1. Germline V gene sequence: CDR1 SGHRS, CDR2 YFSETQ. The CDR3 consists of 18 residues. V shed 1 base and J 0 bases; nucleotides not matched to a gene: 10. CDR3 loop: CASSLPQGAHRVNTEAFF. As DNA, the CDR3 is TGCGCCAGCAGCTTGCCACAGGGGGCCCACCGAGTGAACACTGAAGCTTTCTTT.

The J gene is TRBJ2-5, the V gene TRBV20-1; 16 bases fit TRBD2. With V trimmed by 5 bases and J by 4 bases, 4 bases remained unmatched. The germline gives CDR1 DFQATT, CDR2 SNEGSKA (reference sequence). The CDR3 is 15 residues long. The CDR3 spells CSAGGTSGGGETQYF. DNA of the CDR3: TGCAGTGCTGGAGGGACTAGCGGGGGGGGAGAGACCCAGTACTTC.

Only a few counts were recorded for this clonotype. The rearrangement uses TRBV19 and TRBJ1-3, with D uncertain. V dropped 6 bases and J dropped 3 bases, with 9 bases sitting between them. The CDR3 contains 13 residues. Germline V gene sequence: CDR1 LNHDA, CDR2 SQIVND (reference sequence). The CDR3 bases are TGTGCCAGTAGGGGATGGAATGGAAACACCATATATTTT. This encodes CASRGWNGNTIYF.

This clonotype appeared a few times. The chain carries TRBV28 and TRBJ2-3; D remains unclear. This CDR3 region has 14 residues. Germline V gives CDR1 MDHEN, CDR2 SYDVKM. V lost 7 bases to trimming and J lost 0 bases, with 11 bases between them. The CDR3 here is CASKRYVSTDTQYF. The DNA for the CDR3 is TGTGCCAGCAAGCGTTATGTGAGCACAGATACGCAGTATTTT.

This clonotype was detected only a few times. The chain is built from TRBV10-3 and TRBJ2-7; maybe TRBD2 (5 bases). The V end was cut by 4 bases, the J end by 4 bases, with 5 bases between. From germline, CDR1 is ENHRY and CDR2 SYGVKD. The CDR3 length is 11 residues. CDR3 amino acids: CAISGGYEQYV. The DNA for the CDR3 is TGTGCCATCAGTGGAGGGTACGAGCAGTACGTC.

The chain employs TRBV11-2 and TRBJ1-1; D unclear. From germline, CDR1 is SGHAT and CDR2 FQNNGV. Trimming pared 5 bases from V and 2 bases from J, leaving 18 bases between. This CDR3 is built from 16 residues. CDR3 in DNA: TGTGCCAGCAGCCCGGTTTGGCAGGCGGGTAACACTGAAGCTTTCTTT. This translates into CASSPVWQAGNTEAFF.

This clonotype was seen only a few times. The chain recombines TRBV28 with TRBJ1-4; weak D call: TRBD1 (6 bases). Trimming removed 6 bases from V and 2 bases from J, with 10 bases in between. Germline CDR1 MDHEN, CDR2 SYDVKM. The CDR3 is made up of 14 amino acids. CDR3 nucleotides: TGTGCCAGCAGGAGCCAGGGGACTAATGAAAAACTGTTTTTT. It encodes CASRSQGTNEKLFF.

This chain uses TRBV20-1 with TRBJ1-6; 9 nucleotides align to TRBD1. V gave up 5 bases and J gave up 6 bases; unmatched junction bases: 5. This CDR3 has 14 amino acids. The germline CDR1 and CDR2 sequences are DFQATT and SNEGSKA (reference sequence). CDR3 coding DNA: TGCAGTGCTCACGAGACAGGGGGTAATTCACCCCTCCACTTT. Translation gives CSAHETGGNSPLHF.

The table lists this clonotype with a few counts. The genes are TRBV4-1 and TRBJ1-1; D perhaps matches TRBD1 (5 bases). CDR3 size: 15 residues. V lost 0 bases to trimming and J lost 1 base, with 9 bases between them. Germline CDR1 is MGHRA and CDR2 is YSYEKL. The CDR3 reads CASSQDTRGNTEAFF. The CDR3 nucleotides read TGCGCCAGCAGCCAAGATACGAGGGGGAACACTGAAGCTTTCTTT.

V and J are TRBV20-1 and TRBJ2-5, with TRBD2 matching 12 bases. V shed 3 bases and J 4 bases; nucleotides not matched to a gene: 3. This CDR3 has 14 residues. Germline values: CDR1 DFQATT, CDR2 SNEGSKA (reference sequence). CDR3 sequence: CSARLAGGVETQYF. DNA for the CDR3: TGCAGTGCTAGGCTAGCGGGGGGGGTAGAGACCCAGTACTTC.

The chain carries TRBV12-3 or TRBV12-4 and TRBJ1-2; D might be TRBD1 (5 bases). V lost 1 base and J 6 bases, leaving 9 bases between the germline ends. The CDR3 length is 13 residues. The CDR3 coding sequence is TGTGCCAGCAGTTTAGGACCAGGGAATGGCTACACCTTC. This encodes CASSLGPGNGYTF.

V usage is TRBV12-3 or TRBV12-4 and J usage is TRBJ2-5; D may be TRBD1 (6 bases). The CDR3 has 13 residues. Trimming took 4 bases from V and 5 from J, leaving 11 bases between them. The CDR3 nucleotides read TGTGCCAGCAGTTCAACAGGGCGGGAGACCCAGTACTTC. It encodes CASSSTGRETQYF.

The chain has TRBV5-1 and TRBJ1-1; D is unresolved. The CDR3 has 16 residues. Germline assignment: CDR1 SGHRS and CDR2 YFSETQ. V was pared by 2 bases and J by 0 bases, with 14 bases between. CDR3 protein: CASSFLGASMNTEAFF. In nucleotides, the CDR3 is TGCGCCAGCAGCTTTTTGGGCGCTAGCATGAACACTGAAGCTTTCTTT.

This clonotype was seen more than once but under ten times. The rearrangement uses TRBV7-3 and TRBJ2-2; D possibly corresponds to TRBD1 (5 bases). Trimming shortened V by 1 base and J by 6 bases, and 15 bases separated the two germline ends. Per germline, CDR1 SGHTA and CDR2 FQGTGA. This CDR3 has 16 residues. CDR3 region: CASSLRWGSKAGELFF. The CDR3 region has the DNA TGTGCCAGCAGCTTAAGATGGGGCTCCAAGGCCGGGGAGCTGTTTTTT.

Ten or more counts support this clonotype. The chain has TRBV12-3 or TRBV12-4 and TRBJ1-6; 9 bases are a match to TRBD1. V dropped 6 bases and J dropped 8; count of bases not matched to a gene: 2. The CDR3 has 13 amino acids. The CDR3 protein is CASRTGGYSPLHF. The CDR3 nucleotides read TGTGCCAGCAGGACAGGGGGTTATTCACCCCTCCACTTT.

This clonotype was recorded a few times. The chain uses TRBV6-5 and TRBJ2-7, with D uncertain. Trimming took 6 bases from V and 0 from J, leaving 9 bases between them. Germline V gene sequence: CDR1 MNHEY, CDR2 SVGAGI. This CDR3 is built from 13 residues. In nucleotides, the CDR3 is TGTGCCAGCAGATCTTCAGGCTCCTACGAGCAGTACTTC. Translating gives CASRSSGSYEQYF.

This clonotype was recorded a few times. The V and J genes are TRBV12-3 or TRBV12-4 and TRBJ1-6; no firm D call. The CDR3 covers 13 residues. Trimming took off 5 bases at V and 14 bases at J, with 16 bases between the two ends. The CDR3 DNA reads TGTGCCAGCAGTCCGACGGGGTTTTACACCCTCCACTTT. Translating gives CASSPTGFYTLHF.

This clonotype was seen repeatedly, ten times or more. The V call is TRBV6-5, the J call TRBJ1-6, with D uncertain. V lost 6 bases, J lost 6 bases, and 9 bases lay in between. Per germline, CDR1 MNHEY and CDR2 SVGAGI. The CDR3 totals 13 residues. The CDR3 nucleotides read TGTGCCAGCAGATCGGACGGTAATTCACCCCTCCACTTT. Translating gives CASRSDGNSPLHF.

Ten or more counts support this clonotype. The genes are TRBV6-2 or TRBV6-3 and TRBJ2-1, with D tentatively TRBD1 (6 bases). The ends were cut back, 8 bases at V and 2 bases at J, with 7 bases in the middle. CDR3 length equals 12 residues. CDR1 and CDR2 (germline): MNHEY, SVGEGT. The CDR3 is CASQGPYNEQFF. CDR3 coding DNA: TGTGCCAGCCAGGGGCCCTACAATGAGCAGTTCTTC.

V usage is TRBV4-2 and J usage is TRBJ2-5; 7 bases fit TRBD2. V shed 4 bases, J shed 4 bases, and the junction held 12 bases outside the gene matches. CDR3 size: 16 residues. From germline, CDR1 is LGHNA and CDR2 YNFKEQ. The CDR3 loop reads CASSRETGTTLETQYF. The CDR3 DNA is TGTGCCAGCAGCCGAGAGACCGGGACTACACTAGAGACCCAGTACTTC.